The 24 T cell receptor beta chains below come from one sample, sequenced in a study of ipilimumab plus nivolumab after autologous stem cell transplantation. Assay: immunoSEQ multiplex PCR; the TCRdb copy retains only in-frame clones and omits some. The table shows about 16,000 clones, with 71% occurring only once. The input for sequencing was PBMCs, taken in a trial of ipilimumab plus nivolumab as post-transplant consolidation. These receptors were taken from a male donor with diffuse large B-cell lymphoma.

This clone appeared a single time. For the CDR3, the DNA is TGTGCCAGCAGTCTTGAAGGGGTGGGAAATCAGCCCCAGCATTTT. Translating it yields CASSLEGVGNQPQHF. The V gene is TRBV2, the J gene TRBJ1-5, with a tentative D call TRBD1 (5 bases). This CDR3 contains 15 residues. Looked up from germline, CDR1 is SNHLY and CDR2 is FYNNEI. V shed 5 bases and J shed 4 bases, with 15 bases lying between them.

V and J are TRBV25-1 and TRBJ2-1, with 9 bases that match TRBD2. From germline, CDR1 is MGHDK and CDR2 SYGVNS. CDR3 length: 13 residues. Trimming at V came to 4 bases and at J to 13 bases, leaving 8 bases not matched to a gene. In DNA form, the CDR3 reads TGTGCCAGCAGTGGGGACCGGCTAGCGGGACAGTTCTTC. It is translated as CASSGDRLAGQFF.

The CDR3 DNA is TGCGCCAGCAGCCAAGGCCCACGCTCCTATAATTCACCCCTCCACTTT. Its protein product is CASSQGPRSYNSPLHF. The chain recombines TRBV4-1 with TRBJ1-6; D remains unclear. Germline V gene lookup returns CDR1 MGHRA and CDR2 YSYEKL. Trimming left V 1 base short and J 0 bases short, with 7 bases between. The CDR3 spans 16 residues.

The J gene is TRBJ2-3, the V gene TRBV13, with D possibly being TRBD1 (6 bases). Germline lookup yields CDR1 PRHDT and CDR2 FYEKMQ (reference sequence). The CDR3 is made up of 17 amino acids. Trimming pared 1 base from V and 0 bases from J, leaving 14 bases between. CDR3 amino acids: CASSLEQGHLSTDTQYF. Here the CDR3 DNA reads TGTGCCAGCAGCTTAGAACAGGGACACCTGAGCACAGATACGCAGTATTTT.

V and J are TRBV11-3 and TRBJ2-3; D remains unclear. The germline CDR1 and CDR2 sequences are SGHNT and YENEEA. The V end was cut by 4 bases, the J end by 6 bases, with 11 bases between. This CDR3 region has 13 residues. The DNA of the CDR3 is TGTGCCAGCAGCTCGGAAAGCTTGGATACGCAGTATTTT. The encoded protein is CASSSESLDTQYF.

The chain recombines TRBV6-5 with TRBJ1-1, with D hard to call. Trimming pared 5 bases from V and 1 base from J, leaving 11 bases between. The germline CDR1 and CDR2 sequences are MNHEY and SVGAGI. The CDR3 sequence is 14 residues long. The CDR3 region is CASSTVGWNTEAFF. Here the CDR3 DNA reads TGTGCCAGCAGTACGGTAGGATGGAACACTGAAGCTTTCTTT.

The chain recombines TRBV4-1 with TRBJ2-3; D unresolved. The CDR3 consists of 13 residues. CDR1 MGHRA and CDR2 YSYEKL come from the germline V gene. V was pared by 4 bases and J by 3 bases, with 8 bases between. The CDR3 sequence: CASSREITDTQYF. Here the CDR3 DNA reads TGCGCCAGCAGCCGAGAGATTACAGATACGCAGTATTTT.

V and J are TRBV11-2 and TRBJ1-2; D is uncertain. Germline CDR1 and CDR2: SGHAT and FQNNGV. There are 13 residues in the CDR3. With 5 bases removed from V and 8 bases from J, the gap between germline ends came to 15 bases. CDR3 region: CASSAFGHVGYTF. DNA of the CDR3: TGTGCCAGCAGCGCCTTCGGCCACGTAGGCTACACCTTC. The whole variable domain, remainder taken from reference TRBV11-2 and TRBJ1-2, is EAGVAQSPRYKIIEKRQSVAFWCNPISGHATLYWYQQILGQGPKLLIQFQNNGVVDDSQLPKDRFSAERLKGVDSTLKIQPAKLEDSAVYLCASSAFGHVGYTFGSGTRLTVV.

This clone has a handful of counts. The CDR3 is CASSRTSGSMLEQFF. CDR3 DNA sequence: TGTGCCAGCAGCCGGACTAGCGGGAGTATGCTTGAGCAGTTCTTC. This chain uses TRBV11-2 with TRBJ2-1; TRBD2 aligns across 13 bases. The CDR3 has 15 residues. Germline loops: CDR1 SGHAT, CDR2 FQNNGV. V gave up 5 bases and J gave up 9 bases; unmatched junction bases: 7.

The genes are TRBV7-8 and TRBJ2-1, with no clear D. Germline CDR1 and CDR2: SGHVS and FQNEAQ. The CDR3 loop spans 18 amino acids. V lost 0 bases and J 0 bases, leaving 15 bases between the germline ends. The CDR3: CASSLAPRGRSSYNEQFF. CDR3 nucleotide sequence: TGTGCCAGCAGCTTAGCGCCTCGCGGAAGGAGCTCCTACAATGAGCAGTTCTTC. Looking up the rest from reference TRBV7-8 and TRBJ2-1 gives the full variable domain: GAGVSQSPRYKVAKRGQDVALRCDPISGHVSLFWYQQALGQGPEFLTYFQNEAQLDKSGLPSDRFFAERPEGSVSTLKIQRTQQEDSAVYLCASSLAPRGRSSYNEQFFGPGTRLTVL.

J is TRBJ2-5 and V is TRBV28, with D possibly matching TRBD2 (5 bases). CDR3 length: 13 residues. Trimming shortened V by 2 bases and J by 9 bases, and 13 bases separated the two germline ends. The germline gives CDR1 MDHEN, CDR2 SYDVKM. For the CDR3, the DNA is TGTGCCAGCAGTTTAAGGCTATCCGGGGCCCAGTACTTC. This encodes CASSLRLSGAQYF.

The V and J genes are TRBV6-1 and TRBJ2-3; 7 positions match TRBD2. Losses at the gene ends were 2 bases for V and 5 bases for J; bases not matched to a gene: 1. Germline CDR1 and CDR2: MNHNS and SASEGT. The CDR3 totals 13 residues. The CDR3 loop reads CASSESGGDTQYF. The CDR3 DNA follows: TGTGCCAGCAGTGAATCGGGGGGAGATACGCAGTATTTT.

CDR3 sequence reads: CASSSQRDGDTQYF. DNA for the CDR3: TGTGCCAGCAGCTCCCAGCGGGATGGCGATACGCAGTATTTT. The chain couples TRBV7-3 to TRBJ2-3; 7 bases align to TRBD2. With V trimmed by 4 bases and J by 6 bases, 7 bases remained unmatched. Germline lookup yields CDR1 SGHTA and CDR2 FQGTGA. This CDR3 is built from 14 residues.

This clone was seen a handful of times. This chain connects TRBV6-1 to TRBJ1-2, with a tentative D call TRBD1 (5 bases). Germline assignment: CDR1 MNHNS and CDR2 SASEGT. The germline V and J ends were trimmed by 7 bases and 3 bases, with 15 bases remaining between them. The CDR3 is 14 amino acids. The CDR3, as DNA: TGTGCCAGCATGCGGGGGAGTTTTGACTATGGCTACACCTTC. This sequence encodes CASMRGSFDYGYTF.

The chain uses TRBV7-2 and TRBJ1-4; the D gene is possibly TRBD1 (5 bases). The V gene lost 5 bases and the J gene lost 7 bases, with 17 bases spanning the gap. Germline loops: CDR1 SGHTA, CDR2 FQGNSA. The CDR3 has 15 residues. The CDR3 loop reads CASSPPGGRGEKLFF. DNA of the CDR3: TGTGCCAGCAGCCCCCCGGGGGGGAGAGGTGAAAAACTGTTTTTT. Using reference TRBV7-2 and TRBJ1-4 for the parts outside the CDR3, the full variable domain is GAGVSQSPSNKVTEKGKDVELRCDPISGHTALYWYRQSLGQGLEFLIYFQGNSAPDKSGLPSDRFSAERTGGSVSTLTIQRTQQEDSAVYLCASSPPGGRGEKLFFGSGTQLSVL.

CDR3 residues: CASKGGQGSAGELFF. CDR3 nucleotide sequence: TGTGCCAGTAAAGGGGGACAGGGTTCGGCCGGGGAGCTGTTTTTT. This sequence joins TRBV19 and TRBJ2-2; TRBD1 aligns across 9 bases. This CDR3 has 15 amino acids. CDR1 and CDR2 (germline): LNHDA, SQIVND (reference sequence). After removal of 7 bases from V and 6 bases from J, the junction contained 9 bases not matched to a gene.

The rearrangement uses TRBV9 and TRBJ2-2, with 8 bases aligning to TRBD1. CDR1 is SGDLS and CDR2 is YYNGEE in the germline V gene. CDR3 length equals 15 residues. The junction had 6 bases not matched to a gene; V was cut back by 5 bases and J by 3 bases. CDR3 region: CASRNGQGDTGELFF. The CDR3 bases are TGTGCCAGCAGAAATGGACAGGGAGACACCGGGGAGCTGTTTTTT.

The J gene is TRBJ2-1, the V gene TRBV6-1; TRBD2 might be the D (5 bases). CDR1 and CDR2 from the germline V gene are MNHNS and SASEGT. V was trimmed by 11 bases and J by 10 bases, leaving 18 bases between them. The CDR3 is 12 amino acids. The CDR3 region is CAVKDSRREQFF. DNA of the CDR3: TGTGCCGTGAAGGACTCAAGGAGGGAGCAGTTCTTC.

The chain carries TRBV7-3 and TRBJ2-3; tentatively, D is TRBD2 (5 bases). The CDR3 has 16 amino acids. V dropped 4 bases and J dropped 0 bases, with 14 bases sitting between them. The germline CDR1 and CDR2 sequences are SGHTA and FQGTGA. The CDR3 loop is CASSSRAGGSTDTQYF. The CDR3 DNA is TGTGCCAGCAGCTCCCGAGCTGGCGGGAGCACAGATACGCAGTATTTT.

This sequence joins TRBV2 and TRBJ2-2; 10 bases match TRBD2. CDR1 is SNHLY and CDR2 is FYNNEI in the germline V gene. This CDR3 region has 16 residues. The V gene end was trimmed by 8 bases and the J gene end by 4 bases; junction bases not matched to a gene: 10. Here the CDR3 DNA reads TGTGCCAGCGCGGTAATAGCGGGGGGTGGCACCGGGGAGCTGTTTTTT. As protein: CASAVIAGGGTGELFF.

The chain employs TRBV5-4 and TRBJ2-7; 8 nucleotides line up with TRBD2. This CDR3 comprises 16 residues. Germline trimming cut 4 bases from V and 2 bases from J; bases unmatched to any gene: 11. Germline V gene data show CDR1 as SGHNT and CDR2 as YYREEE (reference sequence). CDR3 bases: TGTGCCAGCAGCCCTCAAATGGCGGGAGGTCCCTACGAGCAGTACTTC. Its protein product is CASSPQMAGGPYEQYF.

This clone was seen just once. The J gene is TRBJ1-2, the V gene TRBV30; the match to TRBD1 covers 8 bases. Germline values: CDR1 GTSNPN, CDR2 SVGIG (reference sequence). This CDR3 is built from 14 residues. With V trimmed by 0 bases and J by 5 bases, 5 bases remained unmatched. The CDR3: CAWSVRQGAYGYTF. As DNA, the CDR3 is TGTGCCTGGAGTGTACGGCAGGGGGCTTATGGCTACACCTTC.

The chain employs TRBV28 and TRBJ1-1, with D hard to call. CDR1 is MDHEN, CDR2 SYDVKM, per germline. The CDR3 has 13 amino acids. With 3 bases removed from V and 4 bases from J, the gap between germline ends came to 9 bases. This chain's CDR3 is CASSLADLTEAFF. In DNA form, the CDR3 reads TGTGCCAGCAGTTTGGCGGACCTCACTGAAGCTTTCTTT.

The chain couples TRBV20-1 to TRBJ2-1; D is uncertain. The V end was cut by 6 bases, the J end by 8 bases, with 11 bases between. Germline V CDR1 and CDR2: DFQATT, SNEGSKA (reference sequence). This CDR3 region has 11 residues. In nucleotides, the CDR3 is TGCAGTGCCGAGGTAGCCCATGAGCAGTTCTTC. Amino acids: CSAEVAHEQFF.